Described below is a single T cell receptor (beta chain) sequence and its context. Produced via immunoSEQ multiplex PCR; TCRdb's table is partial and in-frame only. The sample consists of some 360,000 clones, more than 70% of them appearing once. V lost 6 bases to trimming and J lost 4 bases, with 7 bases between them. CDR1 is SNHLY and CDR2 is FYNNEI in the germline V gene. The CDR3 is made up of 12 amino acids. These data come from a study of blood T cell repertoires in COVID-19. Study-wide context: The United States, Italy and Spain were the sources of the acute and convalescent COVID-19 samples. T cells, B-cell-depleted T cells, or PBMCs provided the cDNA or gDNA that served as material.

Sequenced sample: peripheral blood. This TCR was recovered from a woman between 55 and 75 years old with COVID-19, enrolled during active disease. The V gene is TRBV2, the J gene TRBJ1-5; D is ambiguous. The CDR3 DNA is TGTGCCAGCAGCCCGGGAAATCAGCCCCAGCATTTT. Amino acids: CASSPGNQPQHF.